The present entry profiles one T cell receptor (beta chain) with its context. The antigen is undetermined. The data were taken from a study of cytomegalovirus exposure and HLA in healthy donors. Study-level background: Early released data comprised 80 million or so unique TCRs from HLA-typed donors. When 350 to 500 donors were genotyped, approximately 81% of them were found to fall in the Caucasian-associated ancestry cluster.

The CDR3 loop spans 15 amino acids. Per the germline V gene, CDR1 is LNHDA and CDR2 is SQIVND (reference sequence). Between the trimmed V and J ends, which lost 1 base and 10 bases, there was a span of 14 bases. Primers: 60 Vbeta forward and 13 Jbeta reverse. Some clones are missing from TCRdb's copy, which holds only in-frame ones; the method was immunoSEQ multiplex PCR. The data hold 74,000 or so clones, with about four fifths observed a single time. General observations from the study: Reported findings show TCR beta sequences accurately forecast HLA-A and HLA-B alleles in most subjects.

The chain couples TRBV19 to TRBJ1-6; perhaps TRBD1 as D (6 bases). Input material: PBMCs. This receptor was obtained from a male donor in good health and CMV-seropositive. The CDR3 DNA is TGTGCCAGTAGTATAGCGGCCAGGGGAAGGTCACCCCTCCACTTT. Protein: CASSIAARGRSPLHF.